The 3 T cell receptor beta chains given below trace back to one sample, sequenced in a study of shared clonotypes between healthy human individuals. This table comes from immunoSEQ multiplex PCR, and its TCRdb copy is limited to in-frame clones, with some not included. Of approximately 320,000 clones listed, around 74% are singletons. The sample taken for sequencing was memory CD4+ T cells sorted from blood. The subset: CD45RA-negative fraction. The receptor set was obtained from a man aged 30 to 39 in good health.

The chain links TRBV9 to TRBJ2-1; 11 bases align to TRBD1. V shed 4 bases and J 7 bases; nucleotides not matched to a gene: 10. The CDR3 covers 16 residues. The V gene's germline CDR1 is SGDLS and CDR2 YYNGEE. CDR3 amino acids: CASSPSGTGGGNEQFF. The CDR3 DNA is TGTGCCAGCAGCCCTAGTGGGACAGGGGGAGGGAATGAGCAGTTCTTC.

There are a few counts of this clone. V and J are TRBV7-2 and TRBJ2-2, with D unresolved. Between the trimmed V and J ends, which lost 2 bases and 0 bases, there was a span of 16 bases. CDR1 SGHTA and CDR2 FQGNSA come from the germline V gene. The CDR3 runs 18 residues. CDR3 nucleotides: TGTGCCAGCAGCTTAACCCCCCCGGGCGGCGCGAACACCGGGGAGCTGTTTTTT. It specifies CASSLTPPGGANTGELFF.

The CDR3, as DNA: TGTGCCAGTAGTATACTCCCCGGGGGCTCTATCGGCGAGCAGTACTTC. This gives the protein CASSILPGGSIGEQYF. The chain couples TRBV19 to TRBJ2-7; D may match TRBD1 or TRBD2 (6 bases each). Germline loops: CDR1 LNHDA, CDR2 SQIVND (reference sequence). The CDR3 totals 16 residues. V lost 2 bases and J lost 6, with 20 bases in between.